A single sample gave rise to the 30 T cell receptor beta chains below, sequenced in a study of cytomegalovirus exposure and HLA in healthy donors. The assay was immunoSEQ multiplex PCR, and TCRdb's table has in-frame clones only and misses some. Of 220,000 or so clones in the sample, roughly 83% were seen once. Sequenced sample: PBMCs. All receptors derive from a woman between 25 and 40 years old in good health and CMV-seropositive.

This chain uses TRBV4-1 with TRBJ1-1, with D possibly being TRBD1 (5 bases). In germline, CDR1 is MGHRA, CDR2 YSYEKL. This CDR3 region has 14 residues. The V and J ends lost 0 bases and 3 bases respectively, with 8 bases between them. The CDR3 here is CASSQDIRDTEAFF. The CDR3 nucleotides are TGCGCCAGCAGCCAAGATATCAGGGACACTGAAGCTTTCTTT.

The chain recombines TRBV4-3 with TRBJ1-2, with TRBD1 as a possible D gene (6 bases). CDR1 LGHNA and CDR2 YSLEER come from the germline V gene. The germline V and J ends were trimmed by 4 bases and 5 bases, with 14 bases remaining between them. This CDR3 spans 14 amino acids. CDR3 nucleotides: TGCGCCAGCAGCCCCAGCATACAGGGTTATGGCTACACCTTC. It translates to CASSPSIQGYGYTF.

V is TRBV4-3 and J is TRBJ1-1; D ambiguous. CDR3 size: 13 residues. Trimming pared 1 base from V and 5 bases from J, leaving 8 bases between. Per germline, CDR1 LGHNA and CDR2 YSLEER. The CDR3 nucleotides are TGCGCCAGCAGCCAAGCAAGGGTTACTGAAGCTTTCTTT. It codes for CASSQARVTEAFF.

The V gene is TRBV20-1, the J gene TRBJ2-1, with D unclear. With 6 bases removed from V and 7 bases from J, the gap between germline ends came to 7 bases. The CDR3 is 10 residues long. From germline, CDR1 is DFQATT and CDR2 SNEGSKA (reference sequence). DNA of the CDR3: TGCAGTGCAATATGGAATGAGCAGTTCTTC. The encoded protein is CSAIWNEQFF.

The chain links TRBV28 to TRBJ1-2; D is perhaps TRBD1 (6 bases). This CDR3 contains 16 residues. The V end lost 4 bases, the J end lost 0 bases, and 15 bases lay between the germline ends. Germline V gene data show CDR1 as MDHEN and CDR2 as SYDVKM. The CDR3 region has the DNA TGTGCCAGCAGTTCCCCGTCCAGGGGAGCTAACTATGGCTACACCTTC. This encodes CASSSPSRGANYGYTF.

The chain carries TRBV5-6 and TRBJ1-4, with 8 positions matching TRBD1. J lost 8 bases, V lost 2 bases, and 11 bases had no gene match. CDR1 and CDR2 (germline): SGHDT, YYEEEE. This CDR3 is 16 amino acids long. CDR3 residues: CASSFYRGGLLEKLFF. The DNA for the CDR3 is TGTGCCAGCAGCTTTTACAGGGGGGGATTATTAGAAAAACTGTTTTTT.

The chain carries TRBV27 and TRBJ2-1; no clear D. The CDR3 is 15 amino acids. Germline CDR1 and CDR2: MNHEY and SMNVEV (reference sequence). Trimming removed 6 bases at V and 5 bases at J, with 17 bases between. CDR3 DNA: TGTGCCAGCAGCATTGCCCCCCCGGGTCACAATGAGCAGTTCTTC. Translation: CASSIAPPGHNEQFF.

V usage is TRBV5-1 and J usage is TRBJ2-1; a possible D gene is TRBD2 (6 bases). CDR1 SGHRS and CDR2 YFSETQ come from the germline V gene. CDR3 length: 13 amino acids. Trimming took off 4 bases at V and 10 bases at J, with 15 bases between the two ends. The CDR3 DNA sequence: TGCGCCAGCAGCCCAACGGCGGCGGGAGAGCAGTTCTTC. This gives the protein CASSPTAAGEQFF.

The chain links TRBV5-1 to TRBJ2-2; a possible D gene is TRBD2 (5 bases). Trimming stripped 4 bases from V and 5 bases from J, with 18 bases between. The CDR3 extends over 16 amino acids. The germline V gene encodes CDR1 SGHRS and CDR2 YFSETQ. CDR3 residues: CASSALPEGGTGELFF. DNA of the CDR3: TGCGCCAGCAGCGCGTTGCCCGAGGGTGGGACCGGGGAGCTGTTTTTT.

The rearrangement links TRBV6-4 to TRBJ1-1, with D possibly TRBD1 on 6 matching bases. CDR3 size: 14 residues. Trimming removed 6 bases at V and 1 base at J, with 12 bases between. Looked up from germline, CDR1 is MRHNA and CDR2 is SNTAGT. CDR3 in amino acids: CASSASGANTEAFF. The CDR3 region has the DNA TGTGCCAGCAGCGCCTCGGGGGCGAACACTGAAGCTTTCTTT.

The chain has TRBV7-2 and TRBJ1-2; perhaps TRBD1 as D (5 bases). V was trimmed by 1 base and J by 8 bases, leaving 17 bases between them. There are 15 residues in the CDR3. CDR1 and CDR2 (germline): SGHTA, FQGNSA. The CDR3 coding sequence is TGTGCCAGCAGCTTAGGTGGCAGGGCCCAGGGAGGCTACACCTTC. Its translation: CASSLGGRAQGGYTF.

This chain connects TRBV28 to TRBJ2-5; no clear D gene. V lost 9 bases and J lost 2, with 13 bases in between. The CDR3 loop spans 13 amino acids. Looked up from germline, CDR1 is MDHEN and CDR2 is SYDVKM. CDR3 region: CASRPAGQETQYF. DNA of the CDR3: TGTGCCAGTCGTCCGGCCGGACAAGAGACCCAGTACTTC.

This clone came up a few times. V is TRBV19 and J is TRBJ2-2, with 14 bases fitting TRBD2. Germline values: CDR1 LNHDA, CDR2 SQIVND (reference sequence). The length of the CDR3 is 18 residues. J lost 4 bases, V lost 5 bases, and 9 bases had no gene match. The DNA for the CDR3 is TGTGCCAGTAGTGTACCGGGACTAGCGGGAGTGGGCACCGGGGAGCTGTTTTTT. Protein product: CASSVPGLAGVGTGELFF.

The chain employs TRBV19 and TRBJ2-5, with 8 bases lining up with TRBD1. V lost 5 bases and J lost 5; bases outside the gene matches: 10. Germline V gene sequence: CDR1 LNHDA, CDR2 SQIVND (reference sequence). The CDR3 is 15 amino acids. The CDR3 region is CASSGTGGFSETQYF. The CDR3 DNA reads as TGTGCCAGTAGTGGTACAGGGGGATTTAGTGAGACCCAGTACTTC. The whole variable domain, filled in from reference TRBV19 and TRBJ2-5, reads DGGITQSPKYLFRKEGQNVTLSCEQNLNHDAMYWYRQDPGQGLRLIYYSQIVNDFQKGDIAEGYSVSREKKESFPLTVTSAQKNPTAFYLCASSGTGGFSETQYFGPGTRLLVL.

The V gene is TRBV10-1, the J gene TRBJ2-7; the D is unclear. Trimming cost V 0 bases and J 6 bases, with 6 bases left between them. Germline V gene lookup returns CDR1 WNHNN and CDR2 SYGVQD (reference sequence). The CDR3 is 12 residues long. CDR3 coding DNA: TGCGCCAGCAGTGAGTCGAGAGGCGAGCAGTACTTC. It codes for CASSESRGEQYF.

The V call is TRBV4-1, the J call TRBJ1-2, with 12 bases identical to TRBD1. Trimming removed 1 base from V and 8 bases from J; junction bases left unmatched: 2. The CDR3 extends over 14 amino acids. Germline CDR1 MGHRA, CDR2 YSYEKL. This CDR3 is CASSQAGQGAGYTF. In DNA, the CDR3 is TGCGCCAGCAGCCAAGCGGGACAGGGGGCCGGCTACACCTTC.

This chain uses TRBV5-6 with TRBJ2-6; D is unclear. Germline V gene sequence: CDR1 SGHDT, CDR2 YYEEEE. The CDR3 has 18 residues. Deletions cut 0 bases from V and 0 bases from J, with 13 bases between. The CDR3: CASSLGGRRYSGANVLTF. The CDR3 coding sequence is TGTGCCAGCAGCTTGGGTGGCAGAAGATACTCTGGGGCCAACGTCCTGACTTTC.

The J gene is TRBJ2-7, the V gene TRBV7-3, with 9 nucleotides matching TRBD1. The J segment lost 2 bases and the V segment lost 3 bases, leaving 5 bases of the junction unmatched. The CDR3 sequence is 15 residues long. From germline, CDR1 is SGHTA and CDR2 FQGTGA. The CDR3 sequence: CASSFGDRDTYEQYF. The CDR3 DNA reads as TGTGCCAGCAGCTTCGGGGACAGGGATACCTACGAGCAGTACTTC.

This sequence joins TRBV7-9 and TRBJ2-7, with a tentative D call TRBD1 (5 bases). V lost 2 bases and J lost 3, with 17 bases in between. The germline V gene encodes CDR1 SEHNR and CDR2 FQNEAQ (reference sequence). The CDR3 has 16 amino acids. CDR3 region: CASSLLDSPSNYEQYF. The CDR3 nucleotides are TGTGCCAGCAGCTTACTTGACAGCCCCTCGAACTACGAGCAGTACTTC.

The genes are TRBV30 and TRBJ2-1; D call uncertain. CDR1 and CDR2 from the germline V gene are GTSNPN and SVGIG (reference sequence). Trimming cost V 5 bases and J 12 bases, with 14 bases left between them. CDR3 length equals 11 residues. The CDR3 region has the DNA TGTGCCTGGTCCAAAAACATGGGGCAGTTCTTC. Its protein product is CAWSKNMGQFF. The full variable domain, rest sourced from reference TRBV30 and TRBJ2-1, is SQTIHQWPATLVQPVGSPLSLECTVEGTSNPNLYWYRQAAGRGLQLLFYSVGIGQISSEVPQNLSASRPQDRQFILSSKKLLLSDSGFYLCAWSKNMGQFFGPGTRLTVL.

The V call is TRBV5-1, the J call TRBJ2-7, with D uncertain. Germline V gene data show CDR1 as SGHRS and CDR2 as YFSETQ. The germline V and J ends were trimmed by 0 bases and 7 bases, with 17 bases remaining between them. This CDR3 contains 15 residues. The CDR3 bases are TGCGCCAGCAGCTTGGTTGCCGGGCCTTCACGAGAGCAGTACTTC. Translating it yields CASSLVAGPSREQYF.

The J gene is TRBJ2-7, the V gene TRBV5-1; D remains ambiguous. The CDR3 totals 14 residues. The ends were cut back, 0 bases at V and 4 bases at J, with 11 bases in the middle. CDR1 SGHRS and CDR2 YFSETQ come from the germline V gene. CDR3 protein: CASSLGLDPYEQYF. CDR3 sequence (DNA): TGCGCCAGCAGCTTGGGGCTAGATCCGTACGAGCAGTACTTC.

The chain combines TRBV2 with TRBJ1-1; D is unresolved. The length of the CDR3 is 14 residues. The ends were cut back, 3 bases at V and 11 bases at J, with 19 bases in the middle. Germline-derived CDR1 and CDR2 are SNHLY and FYNNEI. The CDR3, as DNA: TGTGCCAGCAGTGAGGAGGCCCGTCCAGTGGTGGCTTTCTTT. It encodes CASSEEARPVVAFF.

The rearrangement joins TRBV29-1 to TRBJ1-2; tentatively, D is TRBD1 (5 bases). V was trimmed by 8 bases and J by 8 bases, leaving 27 bases between them. The CDR3 consists of 15 residues. From germline, CDR1 is SQVTM and CDR2 ANQGSEA. CDR3 sequence: CSSAAGLESLGGYTF. The CDR3 nucleotides read TGCAGCTCGGCGGCGGGGCTCGAAAGCCTAGGGGGCTACACCTTC.

The chain joins TRBV27 to TRBJ2-1, with D tentatively TRBD1 (6 bases). In germline, CDR1 is MNHEY, CDR2 SMNVEV (reference sequence). The CDR3 is 14 amino acids. Trimming cost V 5 bases and J 1 base, with 9 bases left between them. The CDR3 protein is CASSLDRSYNEQFF. Here the CDR3 DNA reads TGTGCCAGCAGTCTTGACAGGTCCTACAATGAGCAGTTCTTC.

The chain employs TRBV15 and TRBJ1-2; D is ambiguous. The V gene's germline CDR1 is LNHNV and CDR2 YYDKDF (reference sequence). V gave up 8 bases and J gave up 3 bases, with 16 bases separating them. The CDR3 totals 14 residues. CDR3: CATLPGPGHYGYTF. The CDR3 region has the DNA TGTGCCACCTTACCGGGCCCCGGACACTATGGCTACACCTTC.

This chain links TRBV28 with TRBJ2-7, with a tentative D call TRBD1 (5 bases). CDR3 length: 14 residues. CDR1 and CDR2 from the germline V gene are MDHEN and SYDVKM. The V gene lost 7 bases and the J gene lost 2 bases, with 15 bases spanning the gap. In DNA, the CDR3 is TGTGCCAGCACCAGACAGTCCTTGACCTACGAGCAGTACTTC. Translated: CASTRQSLTYEQYF.

The V gene is TRBV29-1, the J gene TRBJ2-2; 7 bases are shared with TRBD1. The germline V gene encodes CDR1 SQVTM and CDR2 ANQGSEA. V dropped 8 bases and J dropped 3; count of bases not matched to a gene: 9. The CDR3 consists of 14 residues. CDR3 coding DNA: TGCAGCTTTACGACAGGGACGGACACCGGGGAGCTGTTTTTT. It codes for CSFTTGTDTGELFF.

The genes are TRBV27 and TRBJ2-7; D unclear. With 3 bases removed from V and 2 bases from J, the gap between germline ends came to 8 bases. From germline, CDR1 is MNHEY and CDR2 SMNVEV (reference sequence). The CDR3 is 13 amino acids. The chain's CDR3 is CASSLYRTYEQYF. The DNA of the CDR3 is TGTGCCAGCAGTTTGTATCGGACCTACGAGCAGTACTTC.

The chain combines TRBV28 with TRBJ2-2; a weak D match, TRBD1 (6 bases). The CDR3 sequence is 14 residues long. Trimming removed 4 bases at V and 7 bases at J, with 13 bases between. CDR1 and CDR2 from the germline V gene are MDHEN and SYDVKM. The CDR3 nucleotides read TGTGCCAGCAGTTACCAGGGGTTCGGCGGGGAGCTGTTTTTT. This gives the protein CASSYQGFGGELFF.